These 30 T cell receptor beta chains originate from one sample sequenced in a study of blood T cells in healthy people across ages. Primers used in a second PCR of about 7 to 12 cycles were a sample-barcoded 5' primer and a J-beta primer mix. One entry per CDR3 protein results from TCRdb running MiXCR on the 5' RACE reads. The data show hundreds of thousands of distinct CDR3 sequences, with around a fifth seen just once and about 22% held by the top ten. The sequencing sample was made of blood. All receptors come from a man aged 65 to 79 in good health.

Concerning this clonotype itself: It may be a read error: a sequence one base away is much more abundant. The chain joins TRBV10-3 to TRBJ1-5; D gene unclear. The V gene's germline CDR1 is ENHRY and CDR2 SYGVKD. This CDR3 comprises 12 residues. V lost 2 bases, J lost 5 bases, and 4 bases lay in between. CDR3 sequence: CAISEPDQPQHF. The CDR3 DNA reads TGTGCCATCAGTGAGCCGGATCAGCCCCAGCATTTT.

Comments on this clonotype: The CDR3 carries no conserved terminal phenylalanine or tryptophan, so it likely arises from a read error. The rearrangement links TRBV6-2 or TRBV6-3 to TRBJ2-3; 8 bases match TRBD2. Germline CDR1 MNHEY, CDR2 SVGEGT. V lost 9 bases, J lost 2 bases, and 7 bases stayed unmatched. The length of the CDR3 is 14 residues. The CDR3 DNA is TGTGCCAGTTCGGGGGGGGAAGCCACAGATACGCAGTATCTT. It specifies CASSGGEATDTQYL.

As for this clonotype: A much larger clone lies a single base off, so this may be a read error. CDR3 coding DNA: TGTGTCAGCAGCTTAACCCATAGCAATCAGCCCCAGCATTTT. This translates into CVSSLTHSNQPQHF. The chain combines TRBV7-2 with TRBJ1-5, with no clear D. The CDR3 covers 14 residues. Germline CDR1 SGHTA, CDR2 FQGNSA.

The chain has TRBV2 and TRBJ1-5; D not certain. The CDR3 covers 14 residues. The V end was cut by 8 bases, the J end by 7 bases, with 18 bases between. The germline gives CDR1 SNHLY, CDR2 FYNNEI. In DNA, the CDR3 is TGTGCCAGCCGGAGGCCGGGCGTCGAACAGCCCCAGCATTTT. Encoded protein: CASRRPGVEQPQHF.

This clonotype has a handful of counts. The J gene is TRBJ2-7, the V gene TRBV28; TRBD1 or TRBD2 may be the D gene (5 bases each). Germline values: CDR1 MDHEN, CDR2 SYDVKM. The CDR3 extends over 14 amino acids. Trimming left V 7 bases short and J 2 bases short, with 15 bases between. The CDR3 here is CASKAPGAPYEQYF. The CDR3, as DNA: TGTGCCAGCAAGGCGCCCGGGGCCCCCTACGAGCAGTACTTC.

This chain joins TRBV5-1 and TRBJ2-2, with no clear D. The V gene's germline CDR1 is SGHRS and CDR2 YFSETQ. Trimming pared 0 bases from V and 10 bases from J, leaving 7 bases between. This CDR3 has 12 residues. The CDR3 here is CASSLVSEELFF. For the CDR3, the DNA is TGCGCCAGCAGCTTGGTGAGCGAGGAGCTGTTTTTT.

There are a few counts of this clonotype. The chain carries TRBV29-1 and TRBJ2-5, with TRBD1 matching over 7 bases. CDR1 and CDR2 from the germline V gene are SQVTM and ANQGSEA. After removal of 3 bases from V and 4 bases from J, the junction contained 8 bases not matched to a gene. This CDR3 has 14 amino acids. The CDR3 DNA follows: TGCAGCGTTGACCGGGACAGTTCTCGAGAGACCCAGTACTTC. Residues: CSVDRDSSRETQYF.

The CDR3 sequence is CATLPGGTDYGYTF. CDR3 DNA: TGTGCCACCCTACCTGGGGGGACGGACTATGGCTACACCTTC. The genes are TRBV28 and TRBJ1-2, with TRBD1 as a possible D gene (5 bases). The V and J ends lost 10 bases and 3 bases respectively, with 18 bases between them. Germline lookup yields CDR1 MDHEN and CDR2 SYDVKM. The CDR3 length is 14 residues.

This clonotype was detected a few times. This sequence joins TRBV20-1 and TRBJ2-5, with TRBD1 matching 12 bases. The DNA matches TRBJ2-7 better at its end, which makes the J call doubtful. This CDR3 region has 14 residues. In germline, CDR1 is DFQATT, CDR2 SNEGSKA (reference sequence). The DNA for the CDR3 is TGCAGTGCTAGACGGGACAGGGGGCTCTACGAGCAGTACTTC. Its translation: CSARRDRGLYEQYF.

The J gene is TRBJ2-3, the V gene TRBV6-1; 7 bases align to TRBD1. The trim removed 4 bases at V and 3 bases at J, leaving 10 bases unmatched. This CDR3 is built from 16 residues. CDR1 is MNHNS and CDR2 is SASEGT in the germline V gene. As DNA, the CDR3 is TGTGCCAGCAGTGCGGCGACAGGGTATGGGACAGATACGCAGTATTTT. This encodes CASSAATGYGTDTQYF.

This chain links TRBV15 with TRBJ2-7, with 10 bases identical to TRBD2. Germline trimming cut 4 bases from V and 3 bases from J; bases unmatched to any gene: 3. Germline V gives CDR1 LNHNV, CDR2 YYDKDF (reference sequence). This CDR3 is 14 amino acids long. CDR3 nucleotide sequence: TGTGCCACCAGCACCCGGACTAGCGGCTACGAGCAGTACTTC. Protein sequence: CATSTRTSGYEQYF.

This clonotype was counted a few times. V is TRBV19 and J is TRBJ2-3; D unresolved. The germline V and J ends were trimmed by 6 bases and 1 base, with 8 bases remaining between them. CDR3 length equals 13 residues. Per germline, CDR1 LNHDA and CDR2 SQIVND (reference sequence). The CDR3 region is CASRTSRTDTQYF. In DNA, the CDR3 is TGTGCCAGTAGGACAAGCCGCACAGATACGCAGTATTTT.

This clonotype occurred a few times. The V gene is TRBV12-3 or TRBV12-4, the J gene TRBJ2-7; TRBD1 matches at 9 bases. The CDR3 totals 14 residues. The trim removed 5 bases at V and 5 bases at J, leaving 7 bases unmatched. CDR3 DNA: TGTGCCAGCAGTAGGACAGGGGTTTCCCACGAGCAGTACTTC. Protein product: CASSRTGVSHEQYF.

This clonotype has more than one count but fewer than ten. CDR3 DNA sequence: TGTGCCAGCAGTTACTCGAAGAGCGGCCAGGGCTACGAGCAGTACTTC. Its protein product is CASSYSKSGQGYEQYF. The V and J genes are TRBV6-6 and TRBJ2-7; perhaps D is TRBD1 or TRBD2 (5 bases each). Trimming shortened V by 0 bases and J by 3 bases, and 15 bases separated the two germline ends. The CDR3 sequence is 16 residues long. CDR1 MNHNY and CDR2 SVGAGI come from the germline V gene (reference sequence).

This clonotype was detected only a few times. V and J are TRBV20-1 and TRBJ1-5; D is possibly TRBD1 (5 bases). This CDR3 is built from 17 residues. Per the germline V gene, CDR1 is DFQATT and CDR2 is SNEGSKA (reference sequence). Trimming pared 0 bases from V and 4 bases from J, leaving 19 bases between. The CDR3 is CSARELGGAAPNQPQHF. Here the CDR3 DNA reads TGCAGTGCTAGAGAGTTGGGAGGGGCCGCTCCTAATCAGCCCCAGCATTTT.

The rearrangement uses TRBV5-1 and TRBJ2-6; 8 bases align to TRBD1. Trimming cost V 2 bases and J 13 bases; bases outside gene matches: 14. Germline CDR1 and CDR2: SGHRS and YFSETQ. The CDR3 covers 16 residues. CDR3 region: CASSFPGQGDIGVLTF. The CDR3 nucleotides read TGCGCCAGCAGCTTCCCCGGACAGGGAGACATCGGAGTCCTGACTTTC.

On this clonotype: The junction differs from germline at one of its ends, possibly a read error. DNA for the CDR3: TGTGCCTGCAGTTTGTATCGAGCCAAAAACATTCAGTACTTC. This sequence encodes CACSLYRAKNIQYF. The gene calls are TRBV28 and TRBJ2-4; no reliable D call. The CDR3 contains 14 residues. Germline V gene lookup returns CDR1 MDHEN and CDR2 SYDVKM.

This clonotype was recorded only once. The chain links TRBV5-5 to TRBJ1-2; tentatively, D is TRBD1 (6 bases). CDR1 and CDR2 from the germline V gene are SGHKS and YYEKEE (reference sequence). Trimming took 6 bases from V and 3 from J, leaving 12 bases between them. This CDR3 has 13 amino acids. This CDR3 reads CASTAGVDYGYTF. The CDR3 nucleotides read TGTGCCAGCACCGCAGGGGTCGACTATGGCTACACCTTC. Full variable domain (rest looked up from reference TRBV5-5 and TRBJ1-2): DAGVTQSPTHLIKTRGQQVTLRCSPISGHKSVSWYQQVLGQGPQFIFQYYEKEERGRGNFPDRFSARQFPNYSSELNVNALLLGDSALYLCASTAGVDYGYTFGSGTRLTVV.

The chain recombines TRBV5-1 with TRBJ2-1; 8 nucleotides agree with TRBD2. CDR1 and CDR2 (germline): SGHRS, YFSETQ. Trimming cost V 1 base and J 9 bases; bases outside gene matches: 9. CDR3 length: 15 amino acids. The CDR3 coding sequence is TGCGCCAGCAGCTTGAGGGCGGGGGGAGACATTGAGCAGTTCTTC. Translation: CASSLRAGGDIEQFF.

V usage is TRBV20-1 and J usage is TRBJ1-2; 8 positions match TRBD1. Trimming at V came to 0 bases and at J to 7 bases, leaving 10 bases not matched to a gene. CDR3 length equals 15 residues. Germline lookup yields CDR1 DFQATT and CDR2 SNEGSKA (reference sequence). This chain's CDR3 is CSARERTGTVFGYTF. CDR3 nucleotide sequence: TGCAGTGCTAGAGAACGGACAGGGACTGTCTTTGGCTACACCTTC.

V usage is TRBV27 and J usage is TRBJ1-1, with 9 bases fitting TRBD1. CDR3 length: 14 amino acids. CDR1 is MNHEY and CDR2 is SMNVEV in the germline V gene (reference sequence). J gave up 1 base and V 7 bases, and 4 bases lay outside the gene matches. The CDR3 DNA reads as TGTGCCAGCAAGCCGGGACAGGGGAACACTGAAGCTTTCTTT. It is translated as CASKPGQGNTEAFF.

This clonotype was observed a few times. This chain uses TRBV18 with TRBJ1-1; D is unresolved. There are 13 residues in the CDR3. CDR1 KGHSH and CDR2 LQKENI come from the germline V gene. Trimming stripped 6 bases from V and 6 bases from J, with 14 bases between. This chain's CDR3 is CASSRDAGAEAFF. DNA for the CDR3: TGTGCCAGCTCCCGTGATGCCGGGGCTGAAGCTTTCTTT.

Ten or more counts support this clonotype. The chain couples TRBV13 to TRBJ2-7; D gene unclear. The germline V gene has CDR1 PRHDT and CDR2 FYEKMQ (reference sequence). The CDR3 is made up of 14 amino acids. The V end was cut by 6 bases, the J end by 8 bases, with 20 bases between. This CDR3 reads CASSSLTAPMQQYF. The CDR3 region has the DNA TGTGCCAGCAGTTCTCTAACGGCACCAATGCAGCAGTACTTC.

The CDR3 sequence: CASPPLGENQETQYF. Written as DNA, the CDR3 is TGTGCCAGCCCACCCTTGGGGGAAAACCAAGAGACCCAGTACTTC. J is TRBJ2-7 and V is TRBV7-9; possibly TRBD1 or TRBD2 for D (5 bases each). Gene TRBJ2-5 matches the end of the DNA better, so the J call may be wrong. The CDR3 covers 15 residues. The germline gives CDR1 SEHNR, CDR2 FQNEAQ (reference sequence).

The rearrangement links TRBV7-8 to TRBJ2-5, with unresolved D. The J call may be incorrect, as the DNA end agrees better with TRBJ2-7. Germline V lookup: CDR1 SGHVS, CDR2 FQNEAQ. This CDR3 has 14 amino acids. The chain's CDR3 is CASSLFSGSYEQYF. The DNA for the CDR3 is TGTGCCAGCAGCTTATTCAGTGGGTCCTACGAGCAGTACTTC.

This clonotype has just a few counts. This sequence joins TRBV6-6 and TRBJ2-2, with D uncertain. Looked up from germline, CDR1 is MNHNY and CDR2 is SVGAGI (reference sequence). The CDR3 length is 14 residues. V was cut by 3 bases and J by 0 bases, with 5 bases left in between. The CDR3 here is CASSYSPNTGELFF. CDR3 bases: TGTGCCAGCAGTTATAGTCCGAACACCGGGGAGCTGTTTTTT.

This clonotype was observed at least ten times. The chain carries TRBV2 and TRBJ1-5; D is unclear. This CDR3 is built from 12 residues. The germline V gene encodes CDR1 SNHLY and CDR2 FYNNEI. V lost 6 bases, J lost 0 bases, and 3 bases lay in between. The CDR3 region is CASSDSNQPQHF. CDR3 DNA: TGTGCCAGCAGCGATAGCAATCAGCCCCAGCATTTT.

The chain is built from TRBV2 and TRBJ2-3; D not certain. Germline V gives CDR1 SNHLY, CDR2 FYNNEI. This CDR3 spans 15 amino acids. The V end was cut by 5 bases, the J end by 2 bases, with 14 bases between. CDR3 residues: CASSPDISNTDTQYF. The DNA for the CDR3 is TGTGCCAGCAGTCCTGACATATCAAACACAGATACGCAGTATTTT.

The genes are TRBV12-3 or TRBV12-4 and TRBJ2-5; 7 positions match TRBD2. The DNA end is more similar to TRBJ2-1, so the J call may be wrong. The CDR3 sequence is 13 residues long. DNA for the CDR3: TGTGCCACCAGCAACGTACCGGGAGGCGAGCAGTTCTTC. It is translated as CATSNVPGGEQFF.

The V and J genes are TRBV10-3 and TRBJ2-2; D is unresolved. The CDR3 is 13 residues long. Germline lookup yields CDR1 ENHRY and CDR2 SYGVKD. V shed 11 bases and J shed 0 bases, with 10 bases lying between them. The CDR3 here is CASGVTNTGELFF. CDR3 in DNA: TGTGCCTCCGGCGTCACGAACACCGGGGAGCTGTTTTTT.